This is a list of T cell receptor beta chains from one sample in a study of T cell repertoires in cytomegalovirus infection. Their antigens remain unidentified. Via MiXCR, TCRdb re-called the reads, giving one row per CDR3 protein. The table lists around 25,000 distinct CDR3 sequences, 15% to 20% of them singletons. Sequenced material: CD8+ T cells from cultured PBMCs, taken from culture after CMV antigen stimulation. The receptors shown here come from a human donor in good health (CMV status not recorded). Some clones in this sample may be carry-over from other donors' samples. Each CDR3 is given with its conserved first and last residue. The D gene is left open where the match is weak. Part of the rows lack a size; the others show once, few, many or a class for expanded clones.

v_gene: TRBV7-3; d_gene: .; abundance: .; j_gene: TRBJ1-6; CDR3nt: TGTGCCAGCAGCTGGGGGTCCAGGGGATCCTCACCCCTCCACTTT; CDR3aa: CASSWGSRGSSPLHF
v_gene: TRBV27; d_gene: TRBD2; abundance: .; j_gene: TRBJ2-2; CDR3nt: TGTGCCAGCGAGCGGGAGGGCCGCGGCACCGGGGAGCTGTTTTTT; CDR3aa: CASEREGRGTGELFF
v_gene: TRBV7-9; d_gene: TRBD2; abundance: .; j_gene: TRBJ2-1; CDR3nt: TGTGCCAGCAGTCCGTCCATCGGAGCGGGACGGAATGAGCAGTTCTTC; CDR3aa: CASSPSIGAGRNEQFF
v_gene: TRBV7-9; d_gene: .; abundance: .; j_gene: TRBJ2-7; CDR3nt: TGTGCCAGCAGCTTAGTATTGGGACACTCTATTAGTCCCTACGAGCAGTACTTC; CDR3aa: CASSLVLGHSISPYEQYF
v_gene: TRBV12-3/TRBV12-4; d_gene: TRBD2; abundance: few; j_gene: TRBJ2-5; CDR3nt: TGTGCCAGCAGTCCCCGGACTAGTTCAGGGGAGACCCAGTACTTC; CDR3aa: CASSPRTSSGETQYF
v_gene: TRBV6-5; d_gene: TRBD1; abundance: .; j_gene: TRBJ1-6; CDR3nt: TGTGCCAGCAGTGGACAGGGTGCGGAGTCCTATAATTCACCCCTCCACTTT; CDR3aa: CASSGQGAESYNSPLHF
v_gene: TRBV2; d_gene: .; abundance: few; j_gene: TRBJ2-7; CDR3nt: TGTGCCAGCAGGGCTAAGAAGAGCTACGAGCAGTACTTC; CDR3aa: CASRAKKSYEQYF
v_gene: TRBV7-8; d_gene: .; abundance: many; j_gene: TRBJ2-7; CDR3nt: TGTGCCAGCAGCTTAGCGCCGGGGAGCCTAGTCTACGAGCAGTACTTC; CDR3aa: CASSLAPGSLVYEQYF
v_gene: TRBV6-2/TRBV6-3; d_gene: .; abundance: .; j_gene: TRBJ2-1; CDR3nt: TGTGCCAGCAGACCCCTAGCAGGGTCCTACAATGAGCAGTTCTTC; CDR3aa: CASRPLAGSYNEQFF
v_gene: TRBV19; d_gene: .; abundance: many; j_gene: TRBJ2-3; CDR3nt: TGTGCCAGTAGTATAGGGATCTGGGCCACAGATACGCAGTATTTT; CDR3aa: CASSIGIWATDTQYF
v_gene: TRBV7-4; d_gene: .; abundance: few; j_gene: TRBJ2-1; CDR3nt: TGTGCCAGCAGCTTATTTGCAGACCCCTACAATGAGCAGTTCTTC; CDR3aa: CASSLFADPYNEQFF
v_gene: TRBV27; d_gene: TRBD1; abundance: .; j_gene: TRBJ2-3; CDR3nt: TGTGCCAGCACCGGGACAGGTCTAAGTGATACGCAGTATTTT; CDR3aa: CASTGTGLSDTQYF
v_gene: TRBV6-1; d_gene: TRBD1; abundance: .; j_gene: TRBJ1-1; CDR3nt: TGTGCCAGCAGTCCCAAACCTTGGGGGACAGCGGGCTCTGAAGCTTTCTTT; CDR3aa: CASSPKPWGTAGSEAFF
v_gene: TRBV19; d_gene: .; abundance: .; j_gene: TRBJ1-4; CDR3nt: TGTGCCAGTAGTCTGGGGACCGGGACGGTTAATGAAAAACTGTTTTTT; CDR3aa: CASSLGTGTVNEKLFF
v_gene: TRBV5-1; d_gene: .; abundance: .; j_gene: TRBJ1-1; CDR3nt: TGCGCCAGCAGCCCGTCGACGGCCACTGAAGCTTTCTTT; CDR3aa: CASSPSTATEAFF
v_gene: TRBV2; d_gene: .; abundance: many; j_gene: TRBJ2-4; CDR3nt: TGTGCCAGCAGGTCCGACGGATACCTAGCCAAAAACATTCAGTACTTC; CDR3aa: CASRSDGYLAKNIQYF
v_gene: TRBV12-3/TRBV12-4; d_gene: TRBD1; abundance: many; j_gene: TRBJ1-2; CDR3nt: TGTGCCAGCAGTCCCCGGACAGGGGGGGGGGACTATGGCTACACCTTC; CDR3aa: CASSPRTGGGDYGYTF
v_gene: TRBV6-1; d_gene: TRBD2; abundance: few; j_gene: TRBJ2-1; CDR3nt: TGTGCCAGCACCCGACTAGCGGGGGATTACAATGAGCAGTTCTTC; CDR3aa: CASTRLAGDYNEQFF
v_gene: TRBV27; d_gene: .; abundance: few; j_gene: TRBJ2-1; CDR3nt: TGTGCCAGCAGTTTATCGTACGGATACAATGAGCAGTTCTTC; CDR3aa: CASSLSYGYNEQFF
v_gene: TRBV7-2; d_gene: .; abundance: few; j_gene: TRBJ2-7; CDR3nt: TGTGCCAGCAGCTTATCAGACGGAGCCTACGAGCAGTACTTC; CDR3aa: CASSLSDGAYEQYF
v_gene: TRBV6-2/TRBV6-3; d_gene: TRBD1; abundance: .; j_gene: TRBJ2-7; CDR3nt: TGTGCCAGGAGTTTTGACAGGGAGACCTCCCGAGGGTTCGAGCAGTACTTC; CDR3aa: CARSFDRETSRGFEQYF
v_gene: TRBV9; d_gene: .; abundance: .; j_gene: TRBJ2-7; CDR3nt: TGTGCCAGCAGCGTAGACACTTCCTACGAGCAGTACTTC; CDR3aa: CASSVDTSYEQYF